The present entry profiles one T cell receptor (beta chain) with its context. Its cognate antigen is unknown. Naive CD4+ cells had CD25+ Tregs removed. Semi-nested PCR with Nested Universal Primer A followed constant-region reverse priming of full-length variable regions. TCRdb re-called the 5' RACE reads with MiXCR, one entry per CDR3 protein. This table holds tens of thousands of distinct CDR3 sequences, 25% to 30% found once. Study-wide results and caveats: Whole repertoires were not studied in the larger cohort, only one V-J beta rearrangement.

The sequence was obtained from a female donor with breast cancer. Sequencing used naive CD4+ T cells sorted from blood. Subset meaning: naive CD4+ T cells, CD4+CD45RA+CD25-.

CDR3 loop: CASSLYGGDTGELFF. CDR3 sequence (DNA): TGTGCCAGCAGCTTATACGGGGGAGATACCGGGGAGCTGTTTTTT. The V and J genes are TRBV7-3 and TRBJ2-2, with a weak D call TRBD2 (6 bases). The CDR3 has 15 residues. CDR1 SGHTA and CDR2 FQGTGA come from the germline V gene. V was cut by 2 bases and J by 5 bases, with 12 bases left in between.